The subject of this entry is one T cell receptor beta chain. The antigen is not known. Germline V gene lookup returns CDR1 SGHNT and CDR2 YYREEE (reference sequence). There are 14 residues in the CDR3. The entry originates in a study of T cells expressing NK-cell markers. The wider study: Sorted CD3+CD56+NKG2C+, CD3+CD56+NKG2C- and CD3+CD56-NKG2C+ T cells provided the TCR beta repertoires. The sequencing cohort of eight donors included seven HCMV-seropositive individuals and one seronegative individual. General study findings and limits: One observes that, in several donors, these clonotypes were also the leading ones within the CD3+CD56-NKG2C+ fraction.

Scientists made TCR beta cDNA using 5'RACE template switching with UMIs. No DNA is given; TCRdb re-called the 5' RACE reads and lists each CDR3 protein once. The repertoire table contains 250,000 to 300,000 distinct CDR3 sequences. Sequenced sample: blood T cells: a sorted CD56 or NKG2C T cell subset, CD4+ or CD8+ T cells, or bulk PBMC T cells (not recorded which). The gene calls are TRBV5-4 and TRBJ1-2. The receptor's source is a man aged 18 to 29 in good health. The CDR3 protein is CASSLGGPTYGYTF. The variable domain in full, completed from reference TRBV5-4 and TRBJ1-2, reads ETGVTQSPTHLIKTRGQQVTLRCSSQSGHNTVSWYQQALGQGPQFIFQYYREEENGRGNFPPRFSGLQFPNYSSELNVNALELDDSALYLCASSLGGPTYGYTFGSGTRLTVV.